The 25 T cell receptor beta chains below all came from one sample that was sequenced in a study of T cell clusters in autoimmune cytopenias. Tens of thousands of genome equivalents of blood DNA were amplified for TRB. TRB rearrangements were amplified by touch-down multiplex PCR with mixed TRB-A/B primers. Each CDR3 protein gets one entry in TCRdb, which reprocessed the multiplex PCR reads and gives no DNA. The listing records 4,000 or so distinct CDR3 sequences. This same sample was also taken into another study, of T cell repertoires in aging, cancer and after chemotherapy.

Sequenced sample: peripheral blood. The receptors stem from a human donor with an autoimmune cytopenia or autoimmune hepatitis (not recorded which).

The chain has TRBV27 and TRBJ2-1; TCRdb's D call of TRBD1 is untestable without DNA. Germline V gene data show CDR1 as MNHEY and CDR2 as SMNVEV (reference sequence). This CDR3 comprises 14 residues. The CDR3 region is CASSSGSRYNEQFF.

This rearrangement joins TRBV7-9 to TRBJ1-1. CDR3 length: 11 amino acids. Germline V gives CDR1 SEHNR, CDR2 FQNEAQ (reference sequence). The CDR3: CASSLGPRAFF.

This chain joins TRBV6-5 and TRBJ2-6; TCRdb gives TRBD1 as the D gene, but with no DNA this cannot be confirmed. The CDR3 is 15 amino acids. Germline V gives CDR1 MNHEY, CDR2 SVGAGI. CDR3 sequence reads: CASSRDTGLGSVLTF.

This clonotype is called medium-sized based on its frequency. V gene TRBV29-1 combines with J gene TRBJ1-1; TCRdb's D call, TRBD1, is unchecked because there is no DNA. CDR3 size: 13 residues. Germline CDR1 is SQVTM and CDR2 is ANQGSEA. This chain's CDR3 is CSVVGGRGTEAFF.

This clonotype is called medium-sized based on its frequency. The chain combines TRBV19 with TRBJ2-3. There are 15 residues in the CDR3. Germline V gene sequence: CDR1 LNHDA, CDR2 SQIVND (reference sequence). The CDR3 spells CASSRPRASTDTQYF.

This chain joins TRBV7-2 and TRBJ2-5; TCRdb's D call of TRBD1 is untestable without DNA. The CDR3 length is 16 residues. Looked up from germline, CDR1 is SGHTA and CDR2 is FQGNSA. The chain's CDR3 is CASSLSTGGGVETQYF.

This clonotype is called medium-sized based on its frequency. The chain is built from TRBV11-3 and TRBJ2-1; TCRdb gives TRBD1 as the D gene, but with no DNA this cannot be confirmed. The germline V gene encodes CDR1 SGHNT and CDR2 YENEEA. This CDR3 comprises 16 residues. Here the CDR3 reads CASSLAKGGAHNEQFF.

The CDR3 loop is CASSLWGEQPQHF. The V gene is TRBV27, the J gene TRBJ1-5; without DNA, the TCRdb call of TRBD1 cannot be checked. Germline CDR1 and CDR2: MNHEY and SMNVEV (reference sequence). This CDR3 has 13 residues.

The rearrangement joins TRBV11-3 to TRBJ2-2. CDR1 is SGHNT, CDR2 YENEEA, per germline. The CDR3 has 12 amino acids. CDR3 loop: CASTLNTGELFF.

The V call is TRBV12-3 or TRBV12-4, the J call TRBJ2-1; TCRdb's D call of TRBD1 is untestable without DNA. This CDR3 is built from 17 residues. CDR3 protein: CASSPGGWDRGRNEQFF.

The chain is built from TRBV29-1 and TRBJ2-7; lacking DNA, the TRBD1 call made by TCRdb goes unchecked. The CDR3 has 13 amino acids. Germline CDR1 is SQVTM and CDR2 is ANQGSEA. The CDR3 spells CSATGGSPYEQYF.

V usage is TRBV6-6 and J usage is TRBJ2-2; TCRdb proposes TRBD1, but this gene call is untestable without DNA. The CDR3 is 16 residues long. Germline values: CDR1 MNHNY, CDR2 SVGAGI (reference sequence). CDR3 loop: CASSLWGQGYTGELFF.

Its frequency marks this clonotype as medium-sized. V usage is TRBV29-1 and J usage is TRBJ2-1; as DNA is missing, the TRBD2 call by TCRdb cannot be tested. Germline CDR1 SQVTM, CDR2 ANQGSEA. The CDR3 has 12 amino acids. This CDR3 reads CSVGTSIYEQFF.

The chain links TRBV11-3 to TRBJ2-3; with no DNA, the TCRdb D assignment of TRBD1 cannot be verified. This CDR3 is built from 14 residues. Germline loops: CDR1 SGHNT, CDR2 YENEEA. CDR3 sequence: CASSLGRGTDTQYF.

The chain recombines TRBV6-5 with TRBJ1-4; TCRdb's D call, TRBD1, is unchecked because there is no DNA. Germline V gene sequence: CDR1 MNHEY, CDR2 SVGAGI. The CDR3 is 14 residues long. CDR3 residues: CASSYYAGQGKLFF.

The chain combines TRBV10-3 with TRBJ2-5. CDR3 size: 11 residues. Per germline, CDR1 ENHRY and CDR2 SYGVKD. CDR3 region: CAIGRAETQYF.

The chain couples TRBV6-5 to TRBJ2-4. This CDR3 is built from 15 residues. CDR1 MNHEY and CDR2 SVGAGI come from the germline V gene. The chain's CDR3 is CASSLGDLAKNIQYF.

The chain recombines TRBV18 with TRBJ1-1; no DNA is available, so the TRBD1 call from TCRdb remains unchecked. Germline V gene lookup returns CDR1 KGHSH and CDR2 LQKENI. This CDR3 has 16 amino acids. CDR3 amino acids: CASSPGTGNMNTEAFF.

This clonotype registers large by frequency. The gene calls are TRBV29-1 and TRBJ1-2; the TCRdb D gene call, TRBD1, has no DNA to confirm it. Germline-derived CDR1 and CDR2 are SQVTM and ANQGSEA. This CDR3 has 13 amino acids. The CDR3 loop is CSARGGDFYGYTF.

By frequency, this clonotype is medium-sized (0.01 to 0.1%). V usage is TRBV29-1 and J usage is TRBJ2-3; the TCRdb call, TRBD1, lacks DNA for checking. CDR1 and CDR2 from the germline V gene are SQVTM and ANQGSEA. The length of the CDR3 is 14 residues. CDR3: CSVERGAGTDTQYF.

The chain has TRBV7-2 and TRBJ2-3; checking the TCRdb D call of TRBD1 is not possible without DNA. The CDR3 is made up of 17 amino acids. Looked up from germline, CDR1 is SGHTA and CDR2 is FQGNSA. CDR3 sequence: CASSLGWDRGLTDTQYF.

V usage is TRBV13 and J usage is TRBJ1-2; TCRdb's D gene call, TRBD1, goes unchecked for lack of DNA. Germline V gene data show CDR1 as PRHDT and CDR2 as FYEKMQ (reference sequence). The CDR3 has 14 amino acids. The CDR3 loop reads CASSQKQGYYGYTF.

The gene calls are TRBV5-6 and TRBJ2-5; TCRdb outputs TRBD1, but without DNA this stays unchecked. Germline CDR1 is SGHDT and CDR2 is YYEEEE. This CDR3 has 14 residues. The CDR3 spells CASSFEDRQETQYF.

The rearrangement links TRBV29-1 to TRBJ2-1; TCRdb lists TRBD2, though no DNA is available to test this call. This CDR3 is built from 14 residues. CDR1 is SQVTM and CDR2 is ANQGSEA in the germline V gene. The CDR3 reads CSVRLAGGRGEQFF.

The V and J genes are TRBV18 and TRBJ2-3; TCRdb's assignment of TRBD1 cannot be checked, as there is no DNA. The V gene's germline CDR1 is KGHSH and CDR2 LQKENI. The CDR3 extends over 12 amino acids. This CDR3 reads CASSQTEDTQYF.